This T cell receptor (beta chain) was recovered during a study of T cells after yellow fever vaccination (dated by TCRdb to between 2018 and 2020). In terms of the full investigation: The SMART-Seq v4 Ultra Low Input RNA kit was used to prepare libraries from fractions with low cell numbers. Blood was collected at multiple timepoints before and after primary and secondary immunization, and bulk PBMC replicates and cell subsets were isolated. The cohort comprised two healthy male donors, one aged 18 to 29 and one aged 30 to 39 years. To follow T-cell clones before and after both primary and booster YFV17D yellow fever vaccination, bulk TCR alpha and beta repertoires underwent longitudinal sequencing.

Paper-wide results and their limitations: A small fraction of clonotypes appeared in both the CD4 and CD8 compartments, likely as a result of convergent recombination. Compared with the primary T-cell response, the secondary T-cell response was faster but weaker, reaching its peak on day 5 rather than on day 15. Only two donors were included in the study, so the extent to which the findings can be generalized is limited. Most clones expanded after primary vaccination were re-detected after the booster (about 96% of CD4 and about 88% of CD8), suggesting broad memory maintenance. Computational filtering was required because FACS-sorted repertoires could contain abundant contaminating clonotypes from the bulk population.

About this clonotype: Its antigen specificity is not known. No quality values exist for individual bases; no much larger clone is one base distant.

Synthesis of TCR cDNA relied on 5'RACE template switching, a step that introduced a universal primer site along with unique molecular identifiers. Priming for cDNA synthesis came from both the TCR alpha and TCR beta constant segments. Two PCR steps were used to amplify libraries, with sample barcodes and sequencing adapters being added in the second step. Sequencing of the libraries was done on either Illumina HiSeq 2500 (2x100 bp) or NovaSeq (2x150 bp). In the original analysis: Demultiplexing of reads and collapsing into UMI consensus sequences were performed with MIGEC, and V(D)J alignment was carried out with MiXCR. Clonotypes responding to the vaccine were identified with edgeR on replicate PBMC samples, with the criteria of FDR below 0.01 and a log2 fold change above 5 up to day 15. Each bulk clonotype was labeled CD4 or CD8 based on which sequenced repertoire, CD4 or CD8, contained the clonotype at higher abundance. The public sequencing data were trimmed at Q25 with fastp and processed into clonotypes with MiXCR by TCRdb, which kept only in-frame beta chains. Identical CDR3 proteins give one entry, which carries the most common genes and DNA. TCRdb, not the authors, supplied the V and J calls. The sample table lists about 220,000 distinct CDR3 sequences, 6% to 8% of them with a count of one. More than 1% of the sample goes to the ten largest clones.

What this sample's treatment or condition label stands for: live attenuated yellow fever vaccine strain. PBMCs were isolated from peripheral blood using a standard Ficoll-Paque protocol. CD4 and CD8 T-cell fractions were isolated with Dynabeads CD4 and CD8 positive selection kits. TriZol was used to extract RNA from bulk PBMCs, from CD4 and CD8 fractions, and from dextramer-positive and dextramer-negative fractions. V is reduced by 4 bases and J by 4 bases, leaving a spacing of 19 bases between them. The germline V gene provides CDR1 LGHNA and CDR2 YSLEER. The CDR3 covers 16 residues, taking in both the cysteine and the phenylalanine. The kept DNA is CDR3 alone, 48 bases in frame from the first base.

The source material was CD4+ T cells sorted from PBMCs, sampled on the day of the yellow fever booster vaccination. The rearrangement joined TRBV4-3 to TRBJ2-5; D gene: possibly TRBD1, on 6 matching bases. The sequence came from a man between 25 and 39 years old who received the YFV17D yellow fever vaccine. The nucleotides are TGCGCCAGCAGCCCACCACTACAGGGTTCGGGAGAGACCCAGTACTTC. This encodes CASSPPLQGSGETQYF.